This T cell receptor (beta chain) was profiled in a study of T cell responses to AZD1222 COVID-19 vaccine. Study-wide points: Clonal diversity was possibly underestimated; the donors were predominantly white British and more often female. The study reported that nearly half of spike-specific TCRs target unmutated variant regions.

This clone was seen once. The antigen is unknown. The germline CDR1 and CDR2 sequences are KGHSH and LQKENI. The ends lost 1 base at V and 5 bases at J; junction bases unmatched: 1. CDR3 size: 14 residues. Produced via immunoSEQ multiplex PCR; TCRdb's table is partial and in-frame only. Of approximately 60,000 clones in the sample, 65% to 80% were seen once. The chain is built from TRBV18 and TRBJ1-4; 7 bases fit TRBD1. The sequencing used peripheral blood, collected on day 0 of AZD1222 vaccination. The origin of this receptor is an adult in good health. CDR3 bases: TGTGCCAGCTCACCACGACAGGGCAATGAAAAACTGTTTTTT. This encodes CASSPRQGNEKLFF.